This T cell receptor beta chain emerged from a study of T cell responses to AZD1222 COVID-19 vaccine. Study observations and caveats: The breadth and depth of Spike-specific TCRs increased once two AZD1222 doses had been given. Spike was spanned by vaccine-associated CD4 TCRs, which were dominant at 160-218 and 743-854. It was only a handful of AZD1222 recipients who were seropositive at baseline. White British ancestry dominated among donors, who included more females, and clonal diversity was possibly underestimated.

A note on this clone: What it binds is unknown.

This CDR3 region has 15 residues. V shed 0 bases and J shed 1 base, with 8 bases lying between them. Germline loops: CDR1 SGDLS, CDR2 YYNGEE. Only in-frame clones appear in the TCRdb table, and some are missing; sequencing was by immunoSEQ multiplex PCR. Of roughly 270,000 clones listed, about 94% were seen once; the top ten hold 0.5% to 0.7%. The J gene is TRBJ1-5, the V gene TRBV9; D is uncertain. The receptor's source is an adult who received the AZD1222 COVID-19 vaccine. The input for sequencing was peripheral blood, taken 28 days after the second AZD1222 dose. CDR3 loop: CASSVGGMSNQPQHF. The CDR3 nucleotides are TGTGCCAGCAGCGTAGGAGGGATGAGCAATCAGCCCCAGCATTTT.